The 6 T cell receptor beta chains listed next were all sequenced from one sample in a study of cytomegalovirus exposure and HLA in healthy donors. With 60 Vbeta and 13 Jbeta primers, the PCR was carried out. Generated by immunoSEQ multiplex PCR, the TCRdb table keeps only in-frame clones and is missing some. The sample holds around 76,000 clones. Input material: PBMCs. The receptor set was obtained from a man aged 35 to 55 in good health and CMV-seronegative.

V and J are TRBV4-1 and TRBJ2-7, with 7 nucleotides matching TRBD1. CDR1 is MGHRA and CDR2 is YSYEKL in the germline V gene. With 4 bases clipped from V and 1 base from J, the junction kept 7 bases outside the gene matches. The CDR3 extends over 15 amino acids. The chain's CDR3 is CASSPRAGGSYEQYF. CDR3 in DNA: TGCGCCAGCAGCCCTCGCGCAGGGGGTTCCTACGAGCAGTACTTC.

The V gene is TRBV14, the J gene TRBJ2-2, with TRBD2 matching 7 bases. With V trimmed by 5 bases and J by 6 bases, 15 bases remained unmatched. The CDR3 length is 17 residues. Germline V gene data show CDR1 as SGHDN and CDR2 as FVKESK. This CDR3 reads CASSLETSPFVAGELFF. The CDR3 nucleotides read TGTGCCAGCAGCTTAGAGACTAGCCCATTTGTCGCCGGGGAGCTGTTTTTT. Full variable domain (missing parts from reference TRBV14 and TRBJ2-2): EAGVTQFPSHSVIEKGQTVTLRCDPISGHDNLYWYRRVMGKEIKFLLHFVKESKQDESGMPNNRFLAERTGGTYSTLKVQPAELEDSGVYFCASSLETSPFVAGELFFGEGSRLTVL.

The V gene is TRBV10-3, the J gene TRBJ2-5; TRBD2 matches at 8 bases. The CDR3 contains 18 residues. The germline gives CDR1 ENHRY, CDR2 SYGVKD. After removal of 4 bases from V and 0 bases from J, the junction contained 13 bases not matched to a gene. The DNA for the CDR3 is TGTGCCATCAGTGTGAGGTTTAGAGAACTAGCGGACCAAGAGACCCAGTACTTC. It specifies CAISVRFRELADQETQYF.

The DNA of the CDR3 is TGTGCCAGCAGTCATTCAACAGGTCCTCCGCGGCCTCTGTTCTTC. It specifies CASSHSTGPPRPLFF. The chain is built from TRBV6-5 and TRBJ2-1, with D possibly matching TRBD1 (5 bases). The CDR3 covers 15 residues. The germline V and J ends were trimmed by 5 bases and 15 bases, with 26 bases remaining between them. Germline V gene sequence: CDR1 MNHEY, CDR2 SVGAGI.

The CDR3 nucleotides read TGTGCCAGCTCACCACCTAGTCAGAACACTGAAGCTTTCTTT. Protein sequence: CASSPPSQNTEAFF. This chain joins TRBV18 and TRBJ1-1; unclear D gene. Trimming left V 0 bases short and J 1 base short, with 6 bases between. Germline-derived CDR1 and CDR2 are KGHSH and LQKENI. The CDR3 totals 14 residues.

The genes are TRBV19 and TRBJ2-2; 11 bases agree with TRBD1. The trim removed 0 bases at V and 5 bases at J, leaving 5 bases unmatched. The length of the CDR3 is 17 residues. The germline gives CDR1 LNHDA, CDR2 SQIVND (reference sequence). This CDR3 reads CASSIDPDRGRTGELFF. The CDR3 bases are TGTGCCAGTAGTATAGATCCGGACAGGGGGCGAACCGGGGAGCTGTTTTTT. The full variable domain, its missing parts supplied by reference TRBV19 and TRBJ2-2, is DGGITQSPKYLFRKEGQNVTLSCEQNLNHDAMYWYRQDPGQGLRLIYYSQIVNDFQKGDIAEGYSVSREKKESFPLTVTSAQKNPTAFYLCASSIDPDRGRTGELFFGEGSRLTVL.